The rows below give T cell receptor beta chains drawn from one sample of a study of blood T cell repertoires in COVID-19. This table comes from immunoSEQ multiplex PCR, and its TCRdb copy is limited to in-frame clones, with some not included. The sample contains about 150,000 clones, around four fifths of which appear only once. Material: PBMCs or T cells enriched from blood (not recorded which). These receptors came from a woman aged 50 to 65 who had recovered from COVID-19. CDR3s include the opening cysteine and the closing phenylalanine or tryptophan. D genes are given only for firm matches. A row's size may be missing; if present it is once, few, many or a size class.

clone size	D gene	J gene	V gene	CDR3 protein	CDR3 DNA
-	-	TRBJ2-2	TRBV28	CASSSGLSGTGELFF	TGTGCCAGCAGTTCAGGACTATCGGGAACCGGGGAGCTGTTTTTT
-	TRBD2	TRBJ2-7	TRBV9	CASSPSGLTADEQYF	TGTGCCAGCAGTCCTAGCGGGCTTACGGCGGACGAGCAGTACTTC
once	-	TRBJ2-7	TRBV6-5	CASSYGLSYEQYF	TGTGCCAGCAGTTACGGACTTTCCTACGAGCAGTACTTC
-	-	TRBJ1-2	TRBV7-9	CASSRTSQIIGYTF	TGTGCCAGCAGCCGAACATCTCAAATAATTGGCTACACCTTC
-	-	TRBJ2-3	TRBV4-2	CASSQDLGSSTSTDTQYF	TGTGCCAGCAGCCAAGATCTCGGTAGCAGCACTAGCACAGATACGCAGTATTTT
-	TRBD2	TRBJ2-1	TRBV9	CASTVTSGGYNEQFF	TGTGCCAGCACCGTGACTAGCGGGGGATACAATGAGCAGTTCTTC
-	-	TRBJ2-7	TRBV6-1	CASSEAGSYEQYF	TGTGCCAGCAGTGAGGCAGGATCCTACGAGCAGTACTTC
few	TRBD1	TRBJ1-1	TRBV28	CASRGWTGRTEAFF	TGTGCCAGCAGGGGGTGGACAGGGAGAACTGAAGCTTTCTTT
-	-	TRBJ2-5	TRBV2	CASREEGGLFETQYF	TGTGCCAGCAGGGAAGAGGGAGGTTTGTTCGAGACCCAGTACTTC
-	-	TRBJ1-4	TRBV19	CASSIGLGNEKLFF	TGTGCCAGTAGTATCGGACTCGGTAATGAAAAACTGTTTTTT
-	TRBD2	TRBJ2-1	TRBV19	CASMLAGGSASEQFF	TGTGCCAGTATGCTAGCGGGGGGCTCGGCGTCTGAGCAGTTCTTC
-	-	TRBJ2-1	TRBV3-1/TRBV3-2	CASSQAGAAYNEQFF	TGTGCCAGCAGCCAAGCGGGAGCGGCCTACAATGAGCAGTTCTTC
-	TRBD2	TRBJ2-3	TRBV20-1	CSASYLWRGITDTQYF	TGCAGTGCTAGTTATCTGTGGCGGGGGATCACAGATACGCAGTATTTT
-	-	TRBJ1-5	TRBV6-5	CASRTTGSRNQPQHF	TGTGCCAGCAGGACCACAGGGAGCCGCAATCAGCCCCAGCATTTT
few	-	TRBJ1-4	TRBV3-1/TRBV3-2	CASSRNTGIANEKLFF	TGTGCCAGCAGCCGCAATACAGGGATCGCTAATGAAAAACTGTTTTTT
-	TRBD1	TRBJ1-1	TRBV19	CGPGQGITEAFF	TGTGGCCCGGGACAGGGAATTACTGAAGCTTTCTTT
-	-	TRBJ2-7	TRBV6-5	CASSLTGTQTYEQYF	TGTGCCAGCAGCCTCACCGGGACACAGACCTACGAGCAGTACTTC
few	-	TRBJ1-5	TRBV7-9	CASSQQTNQPQHF	TGTGCCAGCAGTCAACAGACCAATCAGCCCCAGCATTTT
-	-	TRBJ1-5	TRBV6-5	CASRFDRPAQPQHF	TGTGCCAGCAGATTTGACAGGCCAGCTCAGCCCCAGCATTTT
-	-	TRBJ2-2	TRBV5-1	CASSLRLAGNTGELFF	TGCGCCAGCAGCTTGAGACTGGCGGGGAACACCGGGGAGCTGTTTTTT
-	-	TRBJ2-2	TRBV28	CASSKPGTGELFF	TGTGCCAGCTCCAAACCGGGGACCGGGGAGCTGTTTTTT
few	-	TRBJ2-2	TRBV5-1	CASSRDWLRPGELFF	TGCGCCAGCAGCCGGGACTGGCTGAGACCGGGGGAGCTGTTTTTT
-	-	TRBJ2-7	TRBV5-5	CASSITAASYEQYF	TGTGCCAGCAGCATAACAGCAGCTTCCTACGAGCAGTACTTC
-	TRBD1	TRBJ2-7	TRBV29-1	CSVGPGTGSYEQYF	TGCAGCGTGGGCCCCGGGACAGGGTCCTACGAGCAGTACTTC
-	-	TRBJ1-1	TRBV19	CASRPPPGMEVGTEAFF	TGTGCCAGTAGGCCCCCCCCAGGGATGGAAGTGGGCACTGAAGCTTTCTTT
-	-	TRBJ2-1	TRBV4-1	CASSLAQSFSYNEQFF	TGCGCCAGCAGCCTTGCCCAGTCCTTCTCCTACAATGAGCAGTTCTTC
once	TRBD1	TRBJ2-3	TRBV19	CASRVGTGGADTQYF	TGTGCCAGTAGGGTGGGGACAGGAGGAGCAGATACGCAGTATTTT
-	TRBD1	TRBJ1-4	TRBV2	CASRRTGATNEKLFF	TGTGCCAGCAGGAGGACAGGCGCAACTAATGAAAAACTGTTTTTT
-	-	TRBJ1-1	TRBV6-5	CASSRQANTEAFF	TGTGCCAGCAGTCGACAGGCGAACACTGAAGCTTTCTTT
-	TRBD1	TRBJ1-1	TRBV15	CATSRGPGGRAEAFF	TGTGCCACCAGCAGGGGTCCAGGGGGCCGCGCTGAAGCTTTCTTT
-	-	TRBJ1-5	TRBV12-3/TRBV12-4	CARQNQPQHF	TGTGCCAGGCAGAATCAGCCCCAGCATTTT
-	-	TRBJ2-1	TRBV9	CASSVQGGGYNEQFF	TGTGCCAGCAGCGTACAGGGGGGAGGATACAATGAGCAGTTCTTC
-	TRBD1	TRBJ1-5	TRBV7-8	CASSYSGTGLNQPQHF	TGTGCCAGCAGCTACTCCGGGACAGGGCTTAATCAGCCCCAGCATTTT
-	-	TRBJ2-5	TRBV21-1	CASSRRFGQGTSETQYF	-
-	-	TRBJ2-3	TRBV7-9	CASSTGGPTDTQYF	TGTGCCAGCAGCACGGGGGGCCCCACAGATACGCAGTATTTT
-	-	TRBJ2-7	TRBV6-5	CASSPTEDEQYF	TGTGCCAGCAGCCCGACAGAGGACGAGCAGTACTTC
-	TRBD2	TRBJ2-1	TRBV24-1	CATSDNSGRPFLEQFF	TGTGCCACCAGTGACAATAGCGGGAGGCCCTTTCTTGAGCAGTTCTTC
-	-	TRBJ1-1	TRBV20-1	CSAPLRRAFF	TGCAGTGCCCCCTTGAGGCGGGCTTTCTTT
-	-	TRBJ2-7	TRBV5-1	CASSLQLSYEQYF	TGCGCCAGCAGCTTACAGTTATCCTACGAGCAGTACTTC
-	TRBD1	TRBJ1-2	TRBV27	CASSFSGTGEGYTF	TGTGCCAGCAGTTTTTCGGGGACAGGGGAAGGCTACACCTTC
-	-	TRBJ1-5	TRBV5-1	CASSLDAGRYQPQHF	TGCGCCAGCAGCTTGGATGCAGGGCGGTATCAGCCCCAGCATTTT